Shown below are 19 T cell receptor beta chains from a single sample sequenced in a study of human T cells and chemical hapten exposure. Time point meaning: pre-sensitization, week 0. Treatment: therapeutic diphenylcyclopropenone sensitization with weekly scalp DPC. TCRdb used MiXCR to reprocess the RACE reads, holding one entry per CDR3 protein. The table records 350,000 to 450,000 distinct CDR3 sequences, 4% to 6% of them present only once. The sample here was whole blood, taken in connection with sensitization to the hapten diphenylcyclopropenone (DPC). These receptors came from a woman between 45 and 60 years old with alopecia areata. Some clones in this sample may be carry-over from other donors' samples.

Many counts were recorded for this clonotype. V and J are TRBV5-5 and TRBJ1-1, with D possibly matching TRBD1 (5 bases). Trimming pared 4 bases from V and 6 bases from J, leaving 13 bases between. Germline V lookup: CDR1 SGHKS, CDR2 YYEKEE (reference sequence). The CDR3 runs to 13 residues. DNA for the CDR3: TGTGCCAGCAGCGTTACAGGAATGCCTGAAGCTTTCTTT. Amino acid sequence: CASSVTGMPEAFF.

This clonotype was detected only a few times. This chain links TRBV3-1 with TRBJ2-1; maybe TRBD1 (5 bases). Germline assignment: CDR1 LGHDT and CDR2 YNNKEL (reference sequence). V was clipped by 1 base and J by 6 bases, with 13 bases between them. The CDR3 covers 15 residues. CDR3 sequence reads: CASSQARSTVNEQFF. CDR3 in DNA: TGTGCCAGCAGCCAAGCGAGATCGACAGTCAATGAGCAGTTCTTC.

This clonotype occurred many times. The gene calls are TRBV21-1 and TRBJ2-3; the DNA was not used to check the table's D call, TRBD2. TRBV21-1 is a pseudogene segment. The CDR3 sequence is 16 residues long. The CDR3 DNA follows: TGTGCCAGCAGCGAGGGCCTAGCGGATCTCACAGATACGCAGTATTTT. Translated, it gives CASSEGLADLTDTQYF.

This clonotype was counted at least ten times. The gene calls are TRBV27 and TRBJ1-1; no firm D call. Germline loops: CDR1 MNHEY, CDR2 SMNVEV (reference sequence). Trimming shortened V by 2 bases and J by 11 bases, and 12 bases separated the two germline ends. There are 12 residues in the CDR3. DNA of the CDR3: TGTGCCAGCAGTTTAAAGGGCCCGGCGGCTTTCTTT. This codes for CASSLKGPAAFF.

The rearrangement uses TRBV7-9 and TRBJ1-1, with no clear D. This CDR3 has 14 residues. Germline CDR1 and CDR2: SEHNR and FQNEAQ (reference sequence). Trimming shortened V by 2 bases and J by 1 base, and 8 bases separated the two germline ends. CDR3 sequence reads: CASSLSSPNTEAFF. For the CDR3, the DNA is TGTGCCAGCAGCTTAAGCTCGCCGAACACTGAAGCTTTCTTT.

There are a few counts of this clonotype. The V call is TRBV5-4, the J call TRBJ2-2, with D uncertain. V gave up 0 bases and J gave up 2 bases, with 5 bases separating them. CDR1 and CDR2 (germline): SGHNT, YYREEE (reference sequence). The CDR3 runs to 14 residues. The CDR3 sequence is CASSLETNTGELFF. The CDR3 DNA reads TGTGCCAGCAGCTTGGAGACAAACACCGGGGAGCTGTTTTTT.

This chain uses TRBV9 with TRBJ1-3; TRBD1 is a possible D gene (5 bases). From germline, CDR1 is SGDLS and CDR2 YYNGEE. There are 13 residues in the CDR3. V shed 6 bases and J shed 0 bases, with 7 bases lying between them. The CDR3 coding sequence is TGTGCCAGCATGCAGGGCTCTGGAAACACCATATATTTT. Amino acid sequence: CASMQGSGNTIYF.

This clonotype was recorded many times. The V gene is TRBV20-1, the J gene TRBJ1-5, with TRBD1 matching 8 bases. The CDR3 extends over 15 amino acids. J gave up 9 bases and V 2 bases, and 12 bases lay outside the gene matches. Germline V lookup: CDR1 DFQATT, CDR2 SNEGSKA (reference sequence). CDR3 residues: CSARKGRGLEVPQHF. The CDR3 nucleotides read TGCAGTGCTAGAAAGGGCAGGGGGCTAGAGGTGCCCCAGCATTTT.

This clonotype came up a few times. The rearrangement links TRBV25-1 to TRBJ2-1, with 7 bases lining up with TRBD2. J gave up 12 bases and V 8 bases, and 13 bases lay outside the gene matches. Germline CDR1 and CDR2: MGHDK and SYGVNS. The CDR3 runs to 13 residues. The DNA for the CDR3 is TGTGCCAGCTCTACGGGCCTAGGGAGGGGGCAGTTCTTC. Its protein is CASSTGLGRGQFF. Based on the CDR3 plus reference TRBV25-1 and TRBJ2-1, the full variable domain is EADIYQTPRYLVIGTGKKITLECSQTMGHDKMYWYQQDPGMELHLIHYSYGVNSTEKGDLSSESTVSRIRTEHFPLTLESARPSHTSQYLCASSTGLGRGQFFGPGTRLTVL.

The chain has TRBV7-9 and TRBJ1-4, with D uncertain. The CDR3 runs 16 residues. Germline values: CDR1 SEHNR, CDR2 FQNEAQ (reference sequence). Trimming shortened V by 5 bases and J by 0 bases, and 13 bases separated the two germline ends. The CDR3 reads CASSPARFATNEKLFF. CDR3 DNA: TGTGCCAGCAGCCCCGCCCGGTTTGCAACTAATGAAAAACTGTTTTTT. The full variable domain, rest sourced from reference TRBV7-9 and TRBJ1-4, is DTGVSQNPRHKITKRGQNVTFRCDPISEHNRLYWYRQTLGQGPEFLTYFQNEAQLEKSRLLSDRFSAERPKGSFSTLEIQRTEQGDSAMYLCASSPARFATNEKLFFGSGTQLSVL.

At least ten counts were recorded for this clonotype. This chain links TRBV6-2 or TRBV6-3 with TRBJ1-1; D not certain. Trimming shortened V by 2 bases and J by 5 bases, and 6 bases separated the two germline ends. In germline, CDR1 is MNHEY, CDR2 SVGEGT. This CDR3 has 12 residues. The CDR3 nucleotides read TGTGCCAGCAGTTACCCCAAGACTGAAGCTTTCTTT. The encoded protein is CASSYPKTEAFF.

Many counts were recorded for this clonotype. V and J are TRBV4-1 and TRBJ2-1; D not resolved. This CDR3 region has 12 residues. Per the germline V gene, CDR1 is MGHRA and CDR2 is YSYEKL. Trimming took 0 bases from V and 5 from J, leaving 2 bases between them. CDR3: CASSQDDNEQFF. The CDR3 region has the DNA TGCGCCAGCAGCCAAGATGACAATGAGCAGTTCTTC.

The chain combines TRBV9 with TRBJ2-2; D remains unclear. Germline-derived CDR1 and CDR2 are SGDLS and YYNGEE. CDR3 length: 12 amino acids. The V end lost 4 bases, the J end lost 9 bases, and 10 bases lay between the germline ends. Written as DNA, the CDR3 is TGTGCCAGCAGCCCCGTCAATAGGGAGCTGTTTTTT. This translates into CASSPVNRELFF.

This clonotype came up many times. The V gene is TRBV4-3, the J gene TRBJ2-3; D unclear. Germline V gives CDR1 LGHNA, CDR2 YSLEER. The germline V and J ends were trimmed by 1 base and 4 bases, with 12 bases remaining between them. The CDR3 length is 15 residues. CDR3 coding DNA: TGCGCCAGCAGCCAAGGTGGCCCGAACGCAGATACGCAGTATTTT. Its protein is CASSQGGPNADTQYF.

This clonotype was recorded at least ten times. This CDR3 reads CSVPGLADYNEQFF. The CDR3 nucleotides read TGCAGCGTTCCGGGACTAGCGGATTACAATGAGCAGTTCTTC. The rearrangement joins TRBV29-1 to TRBJ2-1; 11 bases fit TRBD2. Trimming removed 5 bases from V and 4 bases from J; junction bases left unmatched: 4. CDR1 is SQVTM and CDR2 is ANQGSEA in the germline V gene. This CDR3 comprises 14 residues.

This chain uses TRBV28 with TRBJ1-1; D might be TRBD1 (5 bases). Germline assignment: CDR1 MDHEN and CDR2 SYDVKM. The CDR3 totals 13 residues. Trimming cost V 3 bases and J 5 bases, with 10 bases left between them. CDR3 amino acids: CASSFWGRTEAFF. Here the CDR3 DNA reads TGTGCCAGCAGTTTCTGGGGGAGAACTGAAGCTTTCTTT. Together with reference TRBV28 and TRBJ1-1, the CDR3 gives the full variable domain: DVKVTQSSRYLVKRTGEKVFLECVQDMDHENMFWYRQDPGLGLRLIYFSYDVKMKEKGDIPEGYSVSREKKERFSLILESASTNQTSMYLCASSFWGRTEAFFGQGTRLTVV.

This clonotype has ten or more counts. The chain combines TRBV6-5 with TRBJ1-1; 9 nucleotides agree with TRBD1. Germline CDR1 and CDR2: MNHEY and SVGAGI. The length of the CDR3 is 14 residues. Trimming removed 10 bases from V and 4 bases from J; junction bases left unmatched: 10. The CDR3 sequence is CATTSGQGVTEAFF. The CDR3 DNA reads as TGTGCCACGACTTCGGGACAGGGCGTCACTGAAGCTTTCTTT.

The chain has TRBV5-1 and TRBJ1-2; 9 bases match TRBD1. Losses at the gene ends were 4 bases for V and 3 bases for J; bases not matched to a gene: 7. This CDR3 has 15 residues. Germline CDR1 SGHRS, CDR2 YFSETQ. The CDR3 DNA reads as TGCGCCAGCAGCCCGAGTACAGGGGGCGACTATGGCTACACCTTC. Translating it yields CASSPSTGGDYGYTF.

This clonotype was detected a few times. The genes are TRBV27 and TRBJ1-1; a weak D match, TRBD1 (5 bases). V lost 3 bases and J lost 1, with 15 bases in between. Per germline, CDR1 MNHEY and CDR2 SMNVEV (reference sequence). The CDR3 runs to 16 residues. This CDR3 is CASSFLTALSNTEAFF. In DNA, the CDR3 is TGTGCCAGCAGTTTTCTGACAGCACTCTCGAACACTGAAGCTTTCTTT.